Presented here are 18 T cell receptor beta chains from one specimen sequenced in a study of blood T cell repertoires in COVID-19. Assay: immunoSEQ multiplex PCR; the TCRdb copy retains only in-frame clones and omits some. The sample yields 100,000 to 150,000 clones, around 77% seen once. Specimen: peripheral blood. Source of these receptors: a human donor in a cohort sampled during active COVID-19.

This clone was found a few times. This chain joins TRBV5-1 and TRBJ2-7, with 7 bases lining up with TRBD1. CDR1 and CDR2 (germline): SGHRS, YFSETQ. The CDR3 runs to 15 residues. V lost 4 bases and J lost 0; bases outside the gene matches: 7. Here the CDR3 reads CASSQGQSRSYEQYF. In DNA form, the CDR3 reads TGCGCCAGCAGCCAGGGACAGTCTCGCTCCTACGAGCAGTACTTC.

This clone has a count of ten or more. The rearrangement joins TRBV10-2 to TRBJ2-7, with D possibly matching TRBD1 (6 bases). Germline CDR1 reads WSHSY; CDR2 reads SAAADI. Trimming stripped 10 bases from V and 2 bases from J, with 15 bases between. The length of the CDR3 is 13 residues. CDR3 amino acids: CATQGDKTYEQYF. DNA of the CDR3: TGCGCCACCCAAGGGGACAAGACCTACGAGCAGTACTTC.

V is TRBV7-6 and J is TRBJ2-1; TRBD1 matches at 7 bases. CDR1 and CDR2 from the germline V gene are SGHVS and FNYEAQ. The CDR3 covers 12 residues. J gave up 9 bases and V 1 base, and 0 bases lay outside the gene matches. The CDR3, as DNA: TGTGCCAGCAGCTTAGGGACAGGTGAGCAGTTCTTC. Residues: CASSLGTGEQFF.

The CDR3: CAWSPSSSYEQYF. CDR3 bases: TGTGCCTGGAGTCCTTCTAGCTCCTACGAGCAGTACTTC. This chain connects TRBV30 to TRBJ2-7; no clear D. Trimming took 2 bases from V and 0 from J, leaving 8 bases between them. Per germline, CDR1 GTSNPN and CDR2 SVGIG (reference sequence). This CDR3 is 13 amino acids long.

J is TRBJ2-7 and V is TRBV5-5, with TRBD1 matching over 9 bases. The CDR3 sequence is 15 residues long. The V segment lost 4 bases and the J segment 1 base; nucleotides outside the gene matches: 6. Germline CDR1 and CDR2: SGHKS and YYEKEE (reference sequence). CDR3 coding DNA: TGTGCCAGCAGCCAATACGGGACAGGGTCCTACGAGCAGTACTTC. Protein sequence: CASSQYGTGSYEQYF.

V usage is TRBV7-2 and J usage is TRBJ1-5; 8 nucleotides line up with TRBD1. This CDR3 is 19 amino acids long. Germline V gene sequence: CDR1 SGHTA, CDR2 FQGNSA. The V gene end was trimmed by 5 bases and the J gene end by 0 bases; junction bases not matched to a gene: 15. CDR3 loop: CASSLSGQVGVYSNQPQHF. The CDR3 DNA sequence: TGTGCCAGCAGCCTTTCGGGACAGGTGGGGGTTTATAGCAATCAGCCCCAGCATTTT. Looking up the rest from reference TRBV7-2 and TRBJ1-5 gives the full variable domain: GAGVSQSPSNKVTEKGKDVELRCDPISGHTALYWYRQSLGQGLEFLIYFQGNSAPDKSGLPSDRFSAERTGGSVSTLTIQRTQQEDSAVYLCASSLSGQVGVYSNQPQHFGDGTRLSIL.

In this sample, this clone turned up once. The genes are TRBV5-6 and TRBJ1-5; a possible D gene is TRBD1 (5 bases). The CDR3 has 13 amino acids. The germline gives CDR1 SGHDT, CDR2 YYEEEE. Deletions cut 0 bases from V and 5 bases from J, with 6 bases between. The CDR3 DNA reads TGTGCCAGCAGCTTGGCGGGGGATCAGCCCCAGCATTTT. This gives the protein CASSLAGDQPQHF. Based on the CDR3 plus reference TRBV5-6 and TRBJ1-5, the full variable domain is DAGVTQSPTHLIKTRGQQVTLRCSPKSGHDTVSWYQQALGQGPQFIFQYYEEEERQRGNFPDRFSGHQFPNYSSELNVNALLLGDSALYLCASSLAGDQPQHFGDGTRLSIL.

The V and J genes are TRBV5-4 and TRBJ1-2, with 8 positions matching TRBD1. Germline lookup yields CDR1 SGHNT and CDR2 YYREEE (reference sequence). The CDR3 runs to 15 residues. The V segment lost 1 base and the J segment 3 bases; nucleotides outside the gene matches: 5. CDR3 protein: CASSLLGGQDYGYTF. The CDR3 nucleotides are TGTGCCAGCAGCTTGTTGGGGGGACAGGACTATGGCTACACCTTC.

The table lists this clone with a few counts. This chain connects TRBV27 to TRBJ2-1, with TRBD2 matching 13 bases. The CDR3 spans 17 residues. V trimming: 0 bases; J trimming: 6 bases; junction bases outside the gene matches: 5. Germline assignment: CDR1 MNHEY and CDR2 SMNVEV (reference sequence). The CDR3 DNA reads TGTGCCAGCAGTTTATCCTCGGGACTAGCGGGAATCAATGAGCAGTTCTTC. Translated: CASSLSSGLAGINEQFF.

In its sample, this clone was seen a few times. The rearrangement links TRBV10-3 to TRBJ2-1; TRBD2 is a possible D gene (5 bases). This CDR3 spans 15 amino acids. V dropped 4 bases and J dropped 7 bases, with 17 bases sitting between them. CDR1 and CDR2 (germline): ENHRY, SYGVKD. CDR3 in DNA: TGTGCCATCAGTGGGAGGTGGGATATGGTTAATGAGCAGTTCTTC. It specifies CAISGRWDMVNEQFF.

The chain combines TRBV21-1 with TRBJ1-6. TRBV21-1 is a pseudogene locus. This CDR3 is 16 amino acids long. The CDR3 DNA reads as TGTGCCAGCAGCAAAGAAGGAAAGCGGTATAATTCACCCCTCCACTTT. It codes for CASSKEGKRYNSPLHF.

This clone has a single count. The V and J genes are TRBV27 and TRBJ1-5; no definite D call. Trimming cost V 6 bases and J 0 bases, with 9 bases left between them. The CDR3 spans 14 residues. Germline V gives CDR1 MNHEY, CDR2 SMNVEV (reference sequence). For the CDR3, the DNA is TGTGCCAGCAGCCCACAGAATAGCAATCAGCCCCAGCATTTT. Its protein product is CASSPQNSNQPQHF.

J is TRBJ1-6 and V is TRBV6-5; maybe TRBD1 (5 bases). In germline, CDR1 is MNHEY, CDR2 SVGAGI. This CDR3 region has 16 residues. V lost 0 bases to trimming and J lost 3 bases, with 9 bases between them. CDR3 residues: CASSYSGGFYNSPLHF. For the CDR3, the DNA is TGTGCCAGCAGTTACTCGGGGGGGTTCTATAATTCACCCCTCCACTTT.

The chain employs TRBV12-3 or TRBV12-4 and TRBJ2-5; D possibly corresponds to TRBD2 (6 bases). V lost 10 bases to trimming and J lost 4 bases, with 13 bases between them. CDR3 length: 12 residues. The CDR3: CATGAGLETQYF. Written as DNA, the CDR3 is TGTGCCACGGGAGCCGGGCTAGAGACCCAGTACTTC.

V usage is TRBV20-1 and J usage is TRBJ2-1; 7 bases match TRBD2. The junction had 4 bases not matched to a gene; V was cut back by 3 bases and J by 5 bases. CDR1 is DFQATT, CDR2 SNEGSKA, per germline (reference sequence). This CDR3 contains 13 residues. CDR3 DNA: TGCAGTGCTAGTGGACTAGACCACAATGAGCAGTTCTTC. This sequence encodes CSASGLDHNEQFF.

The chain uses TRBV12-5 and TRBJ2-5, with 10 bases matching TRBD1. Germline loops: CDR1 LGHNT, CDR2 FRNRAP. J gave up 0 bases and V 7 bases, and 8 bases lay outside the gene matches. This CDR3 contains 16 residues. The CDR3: CASVRQGAEYQETQYF. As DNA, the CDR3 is TGTGCTAGTGTCCGACAGGGGGCTGAGTACCAAGAGACCCAGTACTTC.

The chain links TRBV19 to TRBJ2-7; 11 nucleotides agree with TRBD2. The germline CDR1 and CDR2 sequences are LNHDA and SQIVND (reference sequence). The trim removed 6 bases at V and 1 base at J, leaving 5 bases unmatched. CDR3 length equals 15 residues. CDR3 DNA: TGTGCCAGTAGCCCGGCTAGCGGGGGGTCCTACGAGCAGTACTTC. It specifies CASSPASGGSYEQYF.

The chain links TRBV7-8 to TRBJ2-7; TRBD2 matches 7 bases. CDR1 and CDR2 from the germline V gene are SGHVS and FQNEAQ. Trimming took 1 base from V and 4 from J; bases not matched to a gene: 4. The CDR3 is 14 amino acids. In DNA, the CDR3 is TGTGCCAGCAGCTTAGAACTAGCGCCTTACGAGCAGTACTTC. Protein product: CASSLELAPYEQYF.